The 22 T cell receptor beta chains in this list originate from one sample, sequenced in a study of CD8 T cells in ankylosing spondylitis. Each CDR3 protein is one row after TCRdb ran MiXCR on the 5' RACE reads. The repertoire holds 220,000 or so distinct CDR3 sequences, around 17% seen once, with approximately 42% in the top ten. No antigens are known for them. Regarding the study as a whole: There was a TCR beta motif, made of eight highly homologous variants, that appeared characteristic of ankylosing spondylitis blood.

Sequences were obtained from blood, either unsorted or a sorted T cell fraction (not recorded which). Receptors were obtained from a male donor with ankylosing spondylitis.

This sequence joins TRBV3-1 and TRBJ2-7; no reliable D call. The V gene's germline CDR1 is LGHDT and CDR2 YNNKEL (reference sequence). CDR3 length equals 16 residues. V shed 0 bases and J shed 0 bases, with 12 bases lying between them. The CDR3 DNA follows: TGTGCCAGCAGCCAAGAAGGCAGCCGGAGCTCCTACGAGCAGTACTTC. Protein product: CASSQEGSRSSYEQYF.

A few counts support this clonotype. The V call is TRBV29-1, the J call TRBJ2-5; D gene uncertain. Germline V gives CDR1 SQVTM, CDR2 ANQGSEA. The CDR3 is made up of 11 amino acids. V lost 7 bases and J 5 bases, leaving 11 bases between the germline ends. The CDR3 sequence is CSGIQQETQYF. In nucleotides, the CDR3 is TGCAGCGGAATACAACAGGAGACCCAGTACTTC.

This clonotype has more than one count but fewer than ten. The chain joins TRBV11-2 to TRBJ2-3; D gene ambiguous. CDR1 and CDR2 from the germline V gene are SGHAT and FQNNGV. Trimming removed 3 bases at V and 1 base at J, with 11 bases between. This CDR3 region has 15 residues. CDR3 amino acids: CASSFWVGGTDTQYF. CDR3 sequence (DNA): TGTGCCAGCAGCTTTTGGGTCGGCGGCACAGATACGCAGTATTTT.

The chain links TRBV7-8 to TRBJ1-2, with D perhaps TRBD1 (6 bases). V lost 5 bases and J 5 bases, leaving 15 bases between the germline ends. Germline CDR1 reads SGHVS; CDR2 reads FQNEAQ. The CDR3 contains 14 residues. CDR3 sequence reads: CASSPDAGAYGYTF. CDR3 coding DNA: TGTGCCAGCAGCCCCGACGCAGGGGCTTATGGCTACACCTTC.

The sample holds many counts of this clonotype. The V call is TRBV28, the J call TRBJ2-2, with TRBD2 matching over 11 bases. Germline CDR1 MDHEN, CDR2 SYDVKM. The CDR3 extends over 16 amino acids. The V gene end was trimmed by 3 bases and the J gene end by 1 base; junction bases not matched to a gene: 1. The CDR3 nucleotides are TGTGCCAGCAGTTTGGGGACTAGCGGGAACACCGGGGAGCTGTTTTTT. Residues: CASSLGTSGNTGELFF.

This clonotype turned up a few times. The chain couples TRBV6-1 to TRBJ2-1; the D is unclear. Looked up from germline, CDR1 is MNHNS and CDR2 is SASEGT. Between the trimmed V and J ends, which lost 6 bases and 4 bases, there was a span of 10 bases. CDR3 length: 13 residues. The CDR3 DNA reads TGTGCCAGCAGGCCACAACTATACAATGAGCAGTTCTTC. The encoded protein is CASRPQLYNEQFF.

This chain links TRBV19 with TRBJ1-1, with a weak D call TRBD1 (6 bases). The CDR3 is 15 residues long. Germline lookup yields CDR1 LNHDA and CDR2 SQIVND (reference sequence). Trimming removed 8 bases at V and 1 base at J, with 17 bases between. CDR3 amino acids: CASLTHQDRNTEAFF. The CDR3 DNA is TGTGCCAGTCTCACCCACCAGGACAGGAACACTGAAGCTTTCTTT. The variable domain in full, with the rest retrieved from reference TRBV19 and TRBJ1-1, is DGGITQSPKYLFRKEGQNVTLSCEQNLNHDAMYWYRQDPGQGLRLIYYSQIVNDFQKGDIAEGYSVSREKKESFPLTVTSAQKNPTAFYLCASLTHQDRNTEAFFGQGTRLTVV.

The genes are TRBV6-2 or TRBV6-3 and TRBJ2-1; 14 nucleotides line up with TRBD2. V was pared by 5 bases and J by 3 bases, with 12 bases of the junction left unmatched. The CDR3 loop spans 19 amino acids. Germline V lookup: CDR1 MNHEY, CDR2 SVGEGT. CDR3 loop: CASSHLGLAGGSGYNEQFF. Written as DNA, the CDR3 is TGTGCCAGCAGTCACCTCGGACTAGCGGGGGGAAGTGGCTACAATGAGCAGTTCTTC.

The gene calls are TRBV4-1 and TRBJ2-1; 14 bases are a match to TRBD2. The germline gives CDR1 MGHRA, CDR2 YSYEKL. This CDR3 is built from 22 residues. Losses at the gene ends were 0 bases for V and 2 bases for J; bases not matched to a gene: 15. CDR3 bases: TGCGCCAGCAGCCAAGATGGGGCGGGACTAGCGGGAGAAGTCCCTACCTACAATGAGCAGTTCTTC. As protein: CASSQDGAGLAGEVPTYNEQFF.

This clonotype occurred a few times. The chain combines TRBV3-1 with TRBJ2-7; D is unclear. CDR1 and CDR2 from the germline V gene are LGHDT and YNNKEL (reference sequence). Between the trimmed V and J ends, which lost 0 bases and 5 bases, there was a span of 14 bases. This CDR3 is 15 amino acids long. CDR3 bases: TGTGCCAGCAGCCAAGAATCGGGCCGATACGACGAGCAGTACTTC. Amino acids: CASSQESGRYDEQYF.

This clonotype was picked up a small number of times. The chain joins TRBV7-9 to TRBJ1-4; the D is unclear. Looked up from germline, CDR1 is SEHNR and CDR2 is FQNEAQ (reference sequence). V lost 5 bases and J 9 bases, leaving 10 bases between the germline ends. This CDR3 has 12 amino acids. This CDR3 reads CASSRSDQKLFF. CDR3 nucleotide sequence: TGTGCCAGCAGCCGAAGCGATCAAAAACTGTTTTTT.

The chain carries TRBV7-3 and TRBJ1-1; D gene uncertain. Germline CDR1 is SGHTA and CDR2 is FQGTGA. The V end lost 5 bases, the J end lost 8 bases, and 12 bases lay between the germline ends. This CDR3 comprises 12 residues. The CDR3 bases are TGTGCCAGCAGCCCAAAGGACGGGGAAGCTTTCTTT. Its translation: CASSPKDGEAFF.

This chain links TRBV5-5 with TRBJ2-7; weak D call: TRBD1 (6 bases). This CDR3 contains 13 residues. Trimming pared 1 base from V and 2 bases from J, leaving 7 bases between. Germline V gene sequence: CDR1 SGHKS, CDR2 YYEKEE (reference sequence). CDR3 protein: CASSLWDTYEQYF. DNA for the CDR3: TGTGCCAGCAGCTTGTGGGACACCTACGAGCAGTACTTC. The full variable domain, completed using reference TRBV5-5 and TRBJ2-7, is DAGVTQSPTHLIKTRGQQVTLRCSPISGHKSVSWYQQVLGQGPQFIFQYYEKEERGRGNFPDRFSARQFPNYSSELNVNALLLGDSALYLCASSLWDTYEQYFGPGTRLTVT.

This clonotype was detected a few times. CDR3 nucleotides: TGTGCCAGCAGCCAACTTACAGGGGGAAACACTGAAGCTTTCTTT. Translation gives CASSQLTGGNTEAFF. The chain joins TRBV7-6 to TRBJ1-1, with TRBD1 identical over 8 bases. Germline CDR1 SGHVS, CDR2 FNYEAQ. The CDR3 contains 15 residues. V was clipped by 5 bases and J by 2 bases; unmatched bases: 7.

This clonotype showed up just a few times. The chain employs TRBV5-1 and TRBJ1-4, with TRBD1 matching over 8 bases. This CDR3 contains 16 residues. V lost 0 bases to trimming and J lost 6 bases; unmatched junction nucleotides: 7. Germline loops: CDR1 SGHRS, CDR2 YFSETQ. The CDR3 sequence is CASSLEFGQGDEKLFF. The CDR3 region has the DNA TGCGCCAGCAGCTTGGAATTCGGACAGGGAGATGAAAAACTGTTTTTT.

CDR3 amino acids: CSATNRADYEQYF. As DNA, the CDR3 is TGCAGTGCTACAAACAGGGCAGACTACGAGCAGTACTTC. The V and J genes are TRBV20-1 and TRBJ2-7; possible D gene TRBD1, 6 bases. Germline V gene lookup returns CDR1 DFQATT and CDR2 SNEGSKA (reference sequence). Trimming removed 4 bases at V and 3 bases at J, with 13 bases between. The CDR3 has 13 residues.

This chain connects TRBV2 to TRBJ2-7, with 12 bases lining up with TRBD2. The CDR3 covers 15 residues. The V gene's germline CDR1 is SNHLY and CDR2 FYNNEI. The V segment lost 6 bases and the J segment 0 bases; nucleotides outside the gene matches: 3. CDR3 sequence: CASRGTSGRSYEQYF. CDR3 in DNA: TGTGCCAGCAGGGGGACTAGCGGGCGCTCCTACGAGCAGTACTTC.

This clonotype appeared once. The chain links TRBV29-1 to TRBJ2-1, with a possible D match to TRBD2 (5 bases). V was pared by 2 bases and J by 9 bases, with 20 bases between. The germline gives CDR1 SQVTM, CDR2 ANQGSEA. The CDR3 is made up of 15 amino acids. The CDR3 loop is CSVETSLERTGEQFF. The CDR3 nucleotides are TGCAGCGTTGAAACCTCCCTGGAGCGGACGGGTGAGCAGTTCTTC.

This clonotype was counted a few times. The genes are TRBV7-9 and TRBJ1-1, with a weak D call TRBD1 (5 bases). The germline gives CDR1 SEHNR, CDR2 FQNEAQ (reference sequence). The V end was cut by 5 bases, the J end by 0 bases, with 13 bases between. The CDR3 has 15 residues. The CDR3 region has the DNA TGTGCCAGCAGCCCGGAGGGGCTCGTGAACACTGAAGCTTTCTTT. Its protein product is CASSPEGLVNTEAFF.

This clonotype was counted between two and nine times. This rearrangement joins TRBV11-1 to TRBJ2-3; D unresolved. V was cut by 5 bases and J by 3 bases, with 12 bases left in between. Germline CDR1 SGHAT, CDR2 FQDESV (reference sequence). This CDR3 spans 14 amino acids. The CDR3 nucleotides read TGTGCCAGCAGCCCCGATTTATGGACAGATACGCAGTATTTT. It specifies CASSPDLWTDTQYF. Full variable domain (rest looked up from reference TRBV11-1 and TRBJ2-3): EAEVAQSPRYKITEKSQAVAFWCDPISGHATLYWYRQILGQGPELLVQFQDESVVDDSQLPKDRFSAERLKGVDSTLKIQPAELGDSAMYLCASSPDLWTDTQYFGPGTRLTVL.

This clonotype was seen a handful of times. CDR3 amino acids: CASSLLGTSGEVYNEQFF. CDR3 in DNA: TGTGCCAGCAGTTTATTAGGGACTAGCGGGGAAGTCTACAATGAGCAGTTCTTC. The genes are TRBV12-3 or TRBV12-4 and TRBJ2-1; TRBD2 agrees at 13 bases. The CDR3 is 18 residues long. Trimming removed 2 bases from V and 3 bases from J; junction bases left unmatched: 7.

J is TRBJ2-7 and V is TRBV9; D could derive from TRBD1 or TRBD2 (6 bases each). Trimming pared 0 bases from V and 5 bases from J, leaving 15 bases between. The length of the CDR3 is 15 residues. Per germline, CDR1 SGDLS and CDR2 YYNGEE. DNA for the CDR3: TGTGCCAGCAGCGTAGGGGGGGCAGAGAGTAACGAGCAGTACTTC. This codes for CASSVGGAESNEQYF.